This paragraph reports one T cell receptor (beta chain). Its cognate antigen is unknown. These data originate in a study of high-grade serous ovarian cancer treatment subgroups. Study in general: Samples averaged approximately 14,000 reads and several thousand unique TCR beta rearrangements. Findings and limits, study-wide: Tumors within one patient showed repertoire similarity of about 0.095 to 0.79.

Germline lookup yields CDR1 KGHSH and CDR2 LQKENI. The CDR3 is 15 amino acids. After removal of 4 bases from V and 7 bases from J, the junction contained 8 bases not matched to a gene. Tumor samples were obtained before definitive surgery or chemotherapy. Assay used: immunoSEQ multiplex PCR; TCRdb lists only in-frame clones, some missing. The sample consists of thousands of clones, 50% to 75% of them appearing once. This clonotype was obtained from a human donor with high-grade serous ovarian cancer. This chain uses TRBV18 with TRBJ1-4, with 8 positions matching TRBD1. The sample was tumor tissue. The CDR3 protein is CASSRTGYEGEKLFF. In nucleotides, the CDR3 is TGTGCCAGCTCACGGACAGGGTACGAAGGTGAAAAACTGTTTTTT.